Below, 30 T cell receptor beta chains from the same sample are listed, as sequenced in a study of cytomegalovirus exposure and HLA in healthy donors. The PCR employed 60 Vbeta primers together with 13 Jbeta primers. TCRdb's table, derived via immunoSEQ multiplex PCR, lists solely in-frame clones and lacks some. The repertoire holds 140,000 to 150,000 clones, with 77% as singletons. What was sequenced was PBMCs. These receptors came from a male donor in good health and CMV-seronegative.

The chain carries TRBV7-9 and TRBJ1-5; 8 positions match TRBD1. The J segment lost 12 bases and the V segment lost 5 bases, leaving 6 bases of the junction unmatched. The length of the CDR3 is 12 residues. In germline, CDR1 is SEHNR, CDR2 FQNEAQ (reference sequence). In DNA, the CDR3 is TGTGCCAGCAGCCTGGGGACAGGAGTCCAGCATTTT. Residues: CASSLGTGVQHF.

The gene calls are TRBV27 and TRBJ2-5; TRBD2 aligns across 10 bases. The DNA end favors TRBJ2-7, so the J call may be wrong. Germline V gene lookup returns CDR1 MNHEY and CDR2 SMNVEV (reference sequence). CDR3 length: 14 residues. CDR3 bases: TGTGCCAGCAAGTGGACTAGCGGTCCCTACGAGCAGTACTTC. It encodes CASKWTSGPYEQYF.

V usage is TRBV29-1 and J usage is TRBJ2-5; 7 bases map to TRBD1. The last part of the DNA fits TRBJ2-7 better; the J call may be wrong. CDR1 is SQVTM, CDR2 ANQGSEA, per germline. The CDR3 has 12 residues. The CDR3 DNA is TGCAGCGTTGGCAGGGGGTCCTACGAGCAGTACTTC. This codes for CSVGRGSYEQYF.

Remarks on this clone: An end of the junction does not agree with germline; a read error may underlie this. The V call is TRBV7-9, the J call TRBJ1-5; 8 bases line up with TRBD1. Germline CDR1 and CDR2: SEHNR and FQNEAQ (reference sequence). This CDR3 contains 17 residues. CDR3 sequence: CSSSPGQGGYSNQPQHF. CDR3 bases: TGTTCCAGCAGCCCAGGACAGGGAGGTTATAGCAATCAGCCCCAGCATTTT.

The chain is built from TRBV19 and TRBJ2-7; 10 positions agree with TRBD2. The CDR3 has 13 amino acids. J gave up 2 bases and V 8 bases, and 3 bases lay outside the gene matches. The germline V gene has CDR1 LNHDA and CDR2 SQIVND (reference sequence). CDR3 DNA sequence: TGTGCCAGTGGACTAGCGGAAACCTACGAGCAGTACTTC. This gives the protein CASGLAETYEQYF.

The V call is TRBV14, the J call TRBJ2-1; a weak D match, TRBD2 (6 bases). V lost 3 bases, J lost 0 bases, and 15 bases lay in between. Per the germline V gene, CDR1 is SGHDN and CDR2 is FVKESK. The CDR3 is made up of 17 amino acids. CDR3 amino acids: CASSHDSGLFSYNEQFF. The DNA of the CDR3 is TGTGCCAGCAGCCACGACTCGGGACTTTTCTCCTACAATGAGCAGTTCTTC.

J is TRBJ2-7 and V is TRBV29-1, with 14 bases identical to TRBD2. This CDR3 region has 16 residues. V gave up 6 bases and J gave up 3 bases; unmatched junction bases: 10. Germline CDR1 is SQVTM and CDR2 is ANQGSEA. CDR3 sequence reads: CSVRPGTSGRFYEQYF. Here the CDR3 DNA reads TGCAGCGTGAGACCTGGGACTAGCGGGAGATTCTACGAGCAGTACTTC.

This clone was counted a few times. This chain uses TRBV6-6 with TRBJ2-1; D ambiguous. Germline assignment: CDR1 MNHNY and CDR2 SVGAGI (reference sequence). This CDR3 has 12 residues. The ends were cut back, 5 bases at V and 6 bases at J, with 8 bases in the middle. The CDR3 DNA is TGTGCCAGCAGTAAGAGCCTCAATGAGCAGTTCTTC. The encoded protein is CASSKSLNEQFF.

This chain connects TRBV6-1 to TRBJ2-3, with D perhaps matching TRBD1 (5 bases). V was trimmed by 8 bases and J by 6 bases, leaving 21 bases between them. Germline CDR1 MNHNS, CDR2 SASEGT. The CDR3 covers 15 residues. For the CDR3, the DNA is TGTGCCAGCCAATCCATTTGGGTAAAGGGGGATACGCAGTATTTT. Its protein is CASQSIWVKGDTQYF.

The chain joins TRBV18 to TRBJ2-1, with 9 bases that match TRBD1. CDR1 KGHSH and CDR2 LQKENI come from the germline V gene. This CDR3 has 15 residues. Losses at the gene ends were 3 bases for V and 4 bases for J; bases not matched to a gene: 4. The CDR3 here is CASSPGTGRYNEQFF. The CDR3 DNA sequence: TGTGCCAGCTCACCCGGGACAGGGAGATACAATGAGCAGTTCTTC.

The CDR3, as DNA: TGCGCCAGCAGTGAGGGGATCGCGGGGACCGGGGAGCTGTTTTTT. It encodes CASSEGIAGTGELFF. This sequence joins TRBV10-1 and TRBJ2-2; tentative D call: TRBD2 (6 bases). V lost 2 bases to trimming and J lost 5 bases, with 12 bases between them. The CDR3 is 15 amino acids. Germline CDR1 and CDR2: WNHNN and SYGVQD (reference sequence).

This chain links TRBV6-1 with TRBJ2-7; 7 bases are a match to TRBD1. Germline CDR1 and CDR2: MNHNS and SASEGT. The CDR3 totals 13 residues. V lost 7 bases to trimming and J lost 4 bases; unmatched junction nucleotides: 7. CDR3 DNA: TGTGCCAGCATCCTACAGGGGTCTTACGAGCAGTACTTC. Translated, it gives CASILQGSYEQYF.

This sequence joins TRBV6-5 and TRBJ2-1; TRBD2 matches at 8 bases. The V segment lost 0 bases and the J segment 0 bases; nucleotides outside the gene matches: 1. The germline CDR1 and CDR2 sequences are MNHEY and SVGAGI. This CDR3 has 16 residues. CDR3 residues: CASSYSSGDSYNEQFF. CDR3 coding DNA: TGTGCCAGCAGTTACTCTAGCGGGGACTCCTACAATGAGCAGTTCTTC.

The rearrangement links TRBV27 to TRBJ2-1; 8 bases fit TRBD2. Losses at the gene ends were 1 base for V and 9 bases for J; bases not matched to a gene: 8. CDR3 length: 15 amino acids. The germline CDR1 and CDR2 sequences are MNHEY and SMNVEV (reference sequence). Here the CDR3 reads CASSLWSGGSGEQFF. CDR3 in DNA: TGTGCCAGCAGTTTATGGAGCGGGGGTTCTGGTGAGCAGTTCTTC.

CDR3 in DNA: TGTGCCAGCAGTAATACCGGGTCCTTCACAGATACGCAGTATTTT. Translating gives CASSNTGSFTDTQYF. The chain combines TRBV28 with TRBJ2-3; D remains ambiguous. Germline CDR1 is MDHEN and CDR2 is SYDVKM. Between the trimmed V and J ends, which lost 5 bases and 2 bases, there was a span of 14 bases. The CDR3 runs 15 residues.

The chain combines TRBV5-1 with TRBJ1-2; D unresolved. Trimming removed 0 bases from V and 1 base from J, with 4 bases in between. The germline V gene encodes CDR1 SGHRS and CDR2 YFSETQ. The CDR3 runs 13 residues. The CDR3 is CASSLANNYGYTF. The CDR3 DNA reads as TGCGCCAGCAGCTTGGCTAATAACTATGGCTACACCTTC.

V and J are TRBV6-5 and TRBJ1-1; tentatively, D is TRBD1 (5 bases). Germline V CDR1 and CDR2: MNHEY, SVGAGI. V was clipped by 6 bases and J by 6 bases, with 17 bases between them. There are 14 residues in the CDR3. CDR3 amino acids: CASSPWGDGPEAFF. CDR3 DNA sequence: TGTGCCAGCAGCCCCTGGGGGGATGGGCCTGAAGCTTTCTTT.

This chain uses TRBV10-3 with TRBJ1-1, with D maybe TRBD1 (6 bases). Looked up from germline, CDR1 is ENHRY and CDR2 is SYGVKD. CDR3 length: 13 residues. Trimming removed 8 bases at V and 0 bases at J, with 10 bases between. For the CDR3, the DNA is TGTGCCATCGGCGGGGGCGTGAACACTGAAGCTTTCTTT. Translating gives CAIGGGVNTEAFF.

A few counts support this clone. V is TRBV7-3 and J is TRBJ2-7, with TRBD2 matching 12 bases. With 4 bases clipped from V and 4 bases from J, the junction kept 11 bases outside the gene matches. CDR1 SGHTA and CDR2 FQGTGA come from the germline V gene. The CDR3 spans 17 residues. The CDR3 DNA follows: TGTGCCAGCAGCTCGCACCCTCTAGCGGGAGGGCCTTACGAGCAGTACTTC. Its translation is CASSSHPLAGGPYEQYF.

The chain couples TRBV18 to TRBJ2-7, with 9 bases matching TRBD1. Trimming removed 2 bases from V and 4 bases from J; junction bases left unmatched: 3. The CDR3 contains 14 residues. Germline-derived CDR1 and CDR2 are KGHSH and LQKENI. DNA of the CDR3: TGTGCCAGCTCACCAACGACAGGGGGGTACGAGCAGTACTTC. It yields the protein CASSPTTGGYEQYF.

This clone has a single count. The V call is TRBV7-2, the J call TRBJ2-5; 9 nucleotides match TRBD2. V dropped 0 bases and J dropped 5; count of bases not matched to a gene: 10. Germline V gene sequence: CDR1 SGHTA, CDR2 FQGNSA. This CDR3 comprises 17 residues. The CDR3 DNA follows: TGTGCCAGCAGCTTAGCCCGAACGACTAGCGGACGGGAGACCCAGTACTTC. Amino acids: CASSLARTTSGRETQYF.

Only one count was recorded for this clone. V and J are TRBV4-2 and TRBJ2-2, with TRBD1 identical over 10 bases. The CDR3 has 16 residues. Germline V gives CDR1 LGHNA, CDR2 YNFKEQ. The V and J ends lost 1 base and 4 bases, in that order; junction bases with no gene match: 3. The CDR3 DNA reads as TGTGCCAGCAGCCAAGGGGGACAGGGGATCACCGGGGAGCTGTTTTTT. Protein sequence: CASSQGGQGITGELFF.

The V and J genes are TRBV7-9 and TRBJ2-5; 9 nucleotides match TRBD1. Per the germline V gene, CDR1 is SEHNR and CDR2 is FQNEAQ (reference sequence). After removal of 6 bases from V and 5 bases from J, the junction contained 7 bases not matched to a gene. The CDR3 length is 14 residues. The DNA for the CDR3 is TGTGCCAGCAGTACAACAGGGGGCGATGAGACCCAGTACTTC. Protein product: CASSTTGGDETQYF.

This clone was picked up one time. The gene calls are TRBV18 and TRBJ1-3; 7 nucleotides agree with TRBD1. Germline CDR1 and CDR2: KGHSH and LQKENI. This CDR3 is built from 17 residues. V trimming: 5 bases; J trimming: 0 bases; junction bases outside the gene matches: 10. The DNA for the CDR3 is TGTGCCAGCTCAGCCTACAGGGGACGGTACTCTGGAAACACCATATATTTT. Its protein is CASSAYRGRYSGNTIYF.

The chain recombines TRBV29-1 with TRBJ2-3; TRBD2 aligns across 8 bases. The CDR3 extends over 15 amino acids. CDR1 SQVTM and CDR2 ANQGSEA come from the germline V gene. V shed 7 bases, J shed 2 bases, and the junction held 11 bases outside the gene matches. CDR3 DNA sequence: TGCAGCGCGAACGGGGGGGCCGGGTCCACAGATACGCAGTATTTT. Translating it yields CSANGGAGSTDTQYF.

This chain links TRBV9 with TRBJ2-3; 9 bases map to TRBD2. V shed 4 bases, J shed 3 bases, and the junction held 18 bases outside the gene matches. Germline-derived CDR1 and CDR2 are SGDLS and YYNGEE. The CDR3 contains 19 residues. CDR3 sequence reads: CASSPHRRSGGLTTDTQYF. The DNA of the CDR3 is TGTGCCAGCAGCCCACACCGGCGTAGCGGGGGCTTAACGACAGATACGCAGTATTTT. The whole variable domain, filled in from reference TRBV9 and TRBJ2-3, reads DSGVTQTPKHLITATGQRVTLRCSPRSGDLSVYWYQQSLDQGLQFLIQYYNGEERAKGNILERFSAQQFPDLHSELNLSSLELGDSALYFCASSPHRRSGGLTTDTQYFGPGTRLTVL.

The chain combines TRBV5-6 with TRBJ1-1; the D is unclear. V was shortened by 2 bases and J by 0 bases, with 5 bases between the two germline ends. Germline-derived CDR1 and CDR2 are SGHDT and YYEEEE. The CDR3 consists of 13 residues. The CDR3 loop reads CASSLIVNTEAFF. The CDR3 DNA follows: TGTGCCAGCAGCTTAATAGTGAACACTGAAGCTTTCTTT.

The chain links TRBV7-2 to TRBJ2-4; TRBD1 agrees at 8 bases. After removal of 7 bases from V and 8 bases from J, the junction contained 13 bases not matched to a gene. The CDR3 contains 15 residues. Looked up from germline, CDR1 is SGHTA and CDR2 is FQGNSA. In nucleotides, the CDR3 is TGTGCCAGCACCTACGTGGGGACAGGAGGGGACATTCAGTACTTC. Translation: CASTYVGTGGDIQYF.

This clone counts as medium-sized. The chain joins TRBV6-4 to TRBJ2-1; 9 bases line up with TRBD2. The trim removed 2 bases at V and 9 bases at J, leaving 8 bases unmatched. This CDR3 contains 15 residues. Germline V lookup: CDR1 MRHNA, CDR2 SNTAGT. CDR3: CASSDGAGGPSEQFF. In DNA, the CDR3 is TGTGCCAGCAGTGACGGGGCGGGGGGGCCAAGTGAGCAGTTCTTC.

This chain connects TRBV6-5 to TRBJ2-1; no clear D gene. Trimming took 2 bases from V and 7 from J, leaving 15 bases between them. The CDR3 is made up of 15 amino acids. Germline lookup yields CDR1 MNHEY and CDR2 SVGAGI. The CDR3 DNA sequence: TGTGCCAGCAGTTACGCATCCCGGGTTTGGAATGAGCAGTTCTTC. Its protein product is CASSYASRVWNEQFF.